This TCR beta chain came from a study of beta chain features in type 1 diabetes (dated by TCRdb to the late 2010s). Some background on the complete study: Mean age, gender distribution, total cell number and subset yield did not differ between patients and healthy donors. The study compared the TCRB repertoires of sorted circulating CD4+ T cell subsets in recently diagnosed type 1 diabetes patients with those in matched healthy donors. Naive and central memory subsets were obtained from all 30 or so donors, but regulatory and stem cell-like memory subsets were isolated from only 8 patients and 8 healthy donors. Across all samples, 107,917,701 sorted cells were examined, and cell number per subset correlated strongly with RNA yield. The full study reports these points: Naive, central memory and regulatory TCRB repertoires appeared to be more similar among patients than among healthy donors. Because the HLA sub-analyses included only small numbers of individuals, any influence of HLA type on TCRB rearrangement was left unresolved. At VDJ recombination sites, type 1 diabetes patients had fewer insertions and more deleted nucleotides, which implies abnormalities in thymic rearrangement. Because cDNA was sequenced instead of genomic DNA, highly expressing activated cells could be over-represented, though the groups showed no difference in activation or CD3 levels. PCR may preferentially amplify shorter templates, but because patient and control samples were amplified and corrected together, any resulting skew would affect both groups equally. A moderate but significant shortening of TCRB CDR3 length was observed in type 1 diabetes patients in all four CD4+ subsets.

The High Capacity cDNA Reverse Transcription Kit was used to reverse transcribe all of the isolated RNA, meaning that expressed TCRB transcripts were what got sequenced. Deep immunoSEQ sequencing was performed on naive, central memory and regulatory T cell samples, with an average of roughly 3.3 million total reads per sample. Sorted cells were lysed in RLT buffer, and RNA was extracted using DNase-treated RNeasy Micro or Mini kits according to cell number. Each cell subset was processed on its own to prevent cross-contamination, while patient and healthy donor samples were processed together. Using the immunoSEQ multiplex PCR, TCRB sequences were amplified from cDNA into 87-bp fragments spanning the CDR3 region. Sequencing of the amplicons was done on the Illumina HiSeq platform. The authors processed their data as follows. Synthetic template baselines were used to correct PCR bias computationally, reads within Hamming distance 2 were collapsed together, and singletons that could not be merged were discarded. By aligning reads against IMGT, V, D and J genes, CDR3 length, and insertions or deletions at six rearrangement sites were assigned. Clonotype counts were normalized to sorted cell number within each subset before computing true diversity and Gini coefficients with the tcR R package. The overlap coefficient, calculated on TCRB nucleotide sequences, was used to measure repertoire sharing. In TCRdb, the immuneACCESS table is reduced to in-frame sequences with V and J assigned. These tables do not hold every clone; where another copy was compared, an unresolved V gene accounts for under half, and the others remain unexplained. The V and J calls and the clone size are those of that table, but D and trimming were determined from the DNA. This sample holds roughly 170,000 clones; about an eighth were observed only once. The ten top clones hold 0.62% of the sample.

The germline V and J ends show losses of 5 bases and 4 bases respectively, and no gene match explains 5 bases of the junction. CDR1 is given as SGHNT and CDR2 as YENEEA, both from the germline V gene. From its cysteine to its phenylalanine, the CDR3 spans 14 amino acids. Of all the DNA, just the CDR3 is kept, 42 bases in frame from base 1. A single peripheral blood draw of around 120 mL on average was collected from each donor into heparinised tubes. A BD FACSAria II and a panel including CD45RO, CCR7, CD25, CD127, CD95 and CD27 were used to sort naive, central memory, regulatory and stem cell-like memory CD4+ T cells. All sorted populations exceeded 95% purity. PBMCs were isolated immediately by Lymphoprep density gradient centrifugation and stained directly without culture. Samples were stained and sorted in pairs, with one healthy donor and one patient per experiment, so that batch effects were minimized.

Remarks on this clone: Its antigen specificity is not known. No quality values exist for individual bases; no much larger clone is one base distant.

Recombination connected TRBV11-3 to TRBJ1-1; 9 bases in between match TRBD1. The clonotype originates from a woman aged 18-29 years in good health. Sequencing input: central memory CD4+ T cells from blood. The nucleotide sequence reads as follows: TGTGCCAGCAGCGTCGGGACAGGGAGCACTGAAGCTTTCTTT. This yields the protein CASSVGTGSTEAFF.